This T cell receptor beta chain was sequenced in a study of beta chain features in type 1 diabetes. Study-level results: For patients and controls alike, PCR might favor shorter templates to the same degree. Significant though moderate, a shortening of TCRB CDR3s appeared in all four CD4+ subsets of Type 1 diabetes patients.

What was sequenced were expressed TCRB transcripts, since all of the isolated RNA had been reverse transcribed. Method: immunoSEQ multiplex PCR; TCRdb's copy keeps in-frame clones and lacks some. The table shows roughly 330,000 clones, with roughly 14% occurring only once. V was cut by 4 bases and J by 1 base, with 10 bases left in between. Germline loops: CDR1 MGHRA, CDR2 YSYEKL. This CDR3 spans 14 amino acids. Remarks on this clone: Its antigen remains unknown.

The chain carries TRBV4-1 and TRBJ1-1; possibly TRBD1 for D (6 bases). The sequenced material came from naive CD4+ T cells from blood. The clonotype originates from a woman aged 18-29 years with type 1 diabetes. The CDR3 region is CASSREGENTEAFF. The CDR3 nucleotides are TGCGCCAGCAGCCGGGAGGGGGAGAACACTGAAGCTTTCTTT.